The 27 T cell receptor beta chains presented below share a single source sample, sequenced in a study of blood T cell repertoires in COVID-19. The method was immunoSEQ multiplex PCR; TCRdb's version includes in-frame clones alone and lacks a portion of them. The profile covers approximately 440,000 clones, with approximately 90% appearing a single time and roughly 13% taken by the ten largest. The sample was peripheral blood. The receptor set was obtained from a woman aged 45-65 years with COVID-19, enrolled during active disease.

Regarding this clone: Relative to the germline gene, one junction end is altered; a read error may explain this. The J gene is TRBJ2-1, the V gene TRBV7-2; 7 nucleotides agree with TRBD2. The CDR3 runs to 14 residues. The germline V gene has CDR1 SGHTA and CDR2 FQGNSA. The chain's CDR3 is CASSLLGDYHEQFF. The CDR3, as DNA: TGTGCCAGCAGCCTCCTCGGGGACTACCATGAGCAGTTCTTC.

This clone was counted a single time. The rearrangement links TRBV28 to TRBJ2-7; tentatively, D is TRBD2 (6 bases). Between the trimmed V and J ends, which lost 7 bases and 4 bases, there was a span of 17 bases. The germline gives CDR1 MDHEN, CDR2 SYDVKM. This CDR3 comprises 14 residues. The CDR3 DNA sequence: TGTGCCAGCACCGGGCCCGTCGCGGGGTACGAGCAGTACTTC. As protein: CASTGPVAGYEQYF.

This rearrangement joins TRBV6-1 to TRBJ2-1; 10 bases map to TRBD1. With 1 base clipped from V and 5 bases from J, the junction kept 5 bases outside the gene matches. Germline V gene sequence: CDR1 MNHNS, CDR2 SASEGT. This CDR3 spans 16 amino acids. In DNA form, the CDR3 reads TGTGCCAGCAGTGAAGGGGCGGGACAGGGGAACAATGAGCAGTTCTTC. The encoded protein is CASSEGAGQGNNEQFF.

This rearrangement joins TRBV30 to TRBJ1-1; D call uncertain. The CDR3 has 12 residues. With 5 bases removed from V and 1 base from J, the gap between germline ends came to 8 bases. Per germline, CDR1 GTSNPN and CDR2 SVGIG (reference sequence). DNA of the CDR3: TGTGCCTGGGTACACGAGAACACTGAAGCTTTCTTT. This encodes CAWVHENTEAFF.

Comment on this clone: This specimen includes other DNA sequences encoding the same CDR3. J is TRBJ1-1 and V is TRBV29-1; D possibly corresponds to TRBD1 (5 bases). From germline, CDR1 is SQVTM and CDR2 ANQGSEA. Trimming took off 4 bases at V and 3 bases at J, with 12 bases between the two ends. The CDR3 is 13 amino acids. CDR3 in amino acids: CSVARGGDTEAFF. DNA for the CDR3: TGCAGCGTTGCTAGGGGAGGGGACACTGAAGCTTTCTTT.

V and J are TRBV9 and TRBJ1-1; possibly TRBD1 for D (6 bases). Trimming removed 4 bases at V and 5 bases at J, with 12 bases between. Germline CDR1 is SGDLS and CDR2 is YYNGEE. This CDR3 has 13 residues. CDR3 region: CASSPTGFTEAFF. CDR3 nucleotide sequence: TGTGCCAGCAGCCCTACAGGGTTTACTGAAGCTTTCTTT. The complete variable domain, with remaining parts taken from reference TRBV9 and TRBJ1-1, reads DSGVTQTPKHLITATGQRVTLRCSPRSGDLSVYWYQQSLDQGLQFLIQYYNGEERAKGNILERFSAQQFPDLHSELNLSSLELGDSALYFCASSPTGFTEAFFGQGTRLTVV.

The chain employs TRBV2 and TRBJ1-5, with D unresolved. CDR3 length: 14 residues. Germline CDR1 SNHLY, CDR2 FYNNEI. Trimming took 5 bases from V and 4 from J, leaving 12 bases between them. CDR3 sequence (DNA): TGTGCCAGCAGTTCTACCAGGTCGAATCAGCCCCAGCATTTT. Translating gives CASSSTRSNQPQHF.

This chain connects TRBV7-2 to TRBJ1-4; a weak D match, TRBD1 (5 bases). This CDR3 is 14 amino acids long. Per germline, CDR1 SGHTA and CDR2 FQGNSA. The V gene lost 5 bases and the J gene lost 7 bases, with 14 bases spanning the gap. The CDR3 DNA is TGTGCCAGCAGCCAGGGAGGGGTGGGTGAAAAACTGTTTTTT. It yields the protein CASSQGGVGEKLFF.

CDR3 residues: CSAKRTGGTDTQYF. For the CDR3, the DNA is TGCAGCGCCAAACGGACAGGGGGGACAGATACGCAGTATTTT. The chain links TRBV29-1 to TRBJ2-3, with 10 bases lining up with TRBD1. CDR1 is SQVTM and CDR2 is ANQGSEA in the germline V gene. The junction had 7 bases not matched to a gene; V was cut back by 7 bases and J by 3 bases. This CDR3 region has 14 residues.

The chain employs TRBV10-3 and TRBJ1-1, with 7 positions matching TRBD1. The CDR3 spans 11 residues. Trimming at V came to 10 bases and at J to 6 bases, leaving 5 bases not matched to a gene. Germline V gene data show CDR1 as ENHRY and CDR2 as SYGVKD. CDR3 residues: CASCQGAEAFF. The CDR3 nucleotides read TGTGCCAGCTGTCAGGGGGCTGAAGCTTTCTTT.

This rearrangement joins TRBV30 to TRBJ1-4; TRBD1 might be the D (6 bases). Germline values: CDR1 GTSNPN, CDR2 SVGIG (reference sequence). CDR3 size: 11 residues. Trimming removed 8 bases from V and 5 bases from J, with 9 bases in between. The CDR3 DNA reads TGTGCCCTAAGGGGGAATGAAAAACTGTTTTTT. The encoded protein is CALRGNEKLFF.

The V call is TRBV30, the J call TRBJ1-2; D unresolved. The CDR3 is 10 residues long. Germline V gene data show CDR1 as GTSNPN and CDR2 as SVGIG (reference sequence). V lost 4 bases, J lost 9 bases, and 9 bases lay in between. The CDR3 reads CAWKQNSYTF. For the CDR3, the DNA is TGTGCCTGGAAACAGAACAGCTACACCTTC. Full variable domain (remainder filled in from reference TRBV30 and TRBJ1-2): SQTIHQWPATLVQPVGSPLSLECTVEGTSNPNLYWYRQAAGRGLQLLFYSVGIGQISSEVPQNLSASRPQDRQFILSSKKLLLSDSGFYLCAWKQNSYTFGSGTRLTVV.

This rearrangement joins TRBV20-1 to TRBJ2-5, with 11 nucleotides matching TRBD2. The J segment lost 4 bases and the V segment lost 3 bases, leaving 4 bases of the junction unmatched. Per the germline V gene, CDR1 is DFQATT and CDR2 is SNEGSKA (reference sequence). The CDR3 sequence is 14 residues long. CDR3 sequence (DNA): TGCAGTGCTAGTAATCTAGCGGGGGGAGAGACCCAGTACTTC. It translates to CSASNLAGGETQYF.

The gene calls are TRBV27 and TRBJ2-7, with TRBD1 matching 10 bases. Germline assignment: CDR1 MNHEY and CDR2 SMNVEV (reference sequence). The V and J ends lost 7 bases and 4 bases, in that order; junction bases with no gene match: 7. The CDR3 is 14 residues long. The CDR3 nucleotides read TGTGCCAGCACTCGGACAGGGGGAATTTACGAGCAGTACTTC. Translating gives CASTRTGGIYEQYF.

The chain carries TRBV5-1 and TRBJ2-3; 12 positions agree with TRBD2. The CDR3 spans 20 residues. Unmatched junction bases numbered 22, after V lost 3 bases and J lost 8 bases. Germline V gene data show CDR1 as SGHRS and CDR2 as YFSETQ. CDR3 amino acids: CASSSYPSSGGAGLIGTQYF. As DNA, the CDR3 is TGCGCCAGCAGCTCCTATCCATCTAGCGGGGGGGCCGGTTTGATAGGTACGCAGTATTTT.

The chain is built from TRBV19 and TRBJ1-5, with D possibly TRBD1 on 6 matching bases. This CDR3 contains 17 residues. Deletions cut 5 bases from V and 0 bases from J, with 17 bases between. CDR1 LNHDA and CDR2 SQIVND come from the germline V gene (reference sequence). The CDR3 here is CASSYGQPSYSNQPQHF. For the CDR3, the DNA is TGTGCCAGTAGTTACGGACAGCCTTCATATAGCAATCAGCCCCAGCATTTT.

This chain uses TRBV10-2 with TRBJ1-3; a possible D gene is TRBD1 (5 bases). Germline CDR1 and CDR2: WSHSY and SAAADI. V gave up 3 bases and J gave up 1 base, with 10 bases separating them. The CDR3 contains 15 residues. In DNA form, the CDR3 reads TGCGCCAGCAGTGACAGGGTACTTTCTGGAAACACCATATATTTT. It yields the protein CASSDRVLSGNTIYF.

The V call is TRBV19, the J call TRBJ2-7; D gene uncertain. Per the germline V gene, CDR1 is LNHDA and CDR2 is SQIVND (reference sequence). The CDR3 length is 13 residues. Trimming removed 2 bases at V and 1 base at J, with 6 bases between. In nucleotides, the CDR3 is TGTGCCAGTAGTATACAGGAATCCTACGAGCAGTACTTC. Protein sequence: CASSIQESYEQYF.

The CDR3 bases are TGCGCCAGCAGCCAAGATATTTTGACAGGGCTCTACGAGCAGTACTTC. It specifies CASSQDILTGLYEQYF. The chain uses TRBV4-1 and TRBJ2-7, with 7 bases lining up with TRBD1. The germline gives CDR1 MGHRA, CDR2 YSYEKL. V lost 0 bases, J lost 3 bases, and 8 bases stayed unmatched. The CDR3 covers 16 residues.

The rearrangement joins TRBV10-1 to TRBJ2-7, with a possible D match to TRBD2 (5 bases). From germline, CDR1 is WNHNN and CDR2 SYGVQD (reference sequence). CDR3 length: 13 residues. The V end was cut by 6 bases, the J end by 2 bases, with 11 bases between. The CDR3 coding sequence is TGCGCCAGCAGCGACCCCGGGGCCTACGAGCAGTACTTC. Its translation is CASSDPGAYEQYF.

The chain links TRBV20-1 to TRBJ1-2; 7 nucleotides line up with TRBD1. The CDR3 covers 13 residues. Germline loops: CDR1 DFQATT, CDR2 SNEGSKA (reference sequence). Germline trimming cut 3 bases from V and 4 bases from J; bases unmatched to any gene: 5. The CDR3 DNA is TGCAGTGCTAGTGGGACAGTCTCCTATGGCTACACCTTC. Amino acids: CSASGTVSYGYTF.

The chain employs TRBV29-1 and TRBJ2-2; TRBD1 matches at 8 bases. The CDR3 length is 15 residues. Germline-derived CDR1 and CDR2 are SQVTM and ANQGSEA. V was clipped by 0 bases and J by 4 bases; unmatched bases: 4. CDR3 amino acids: CSVEDRTGTTGELFF. The CDR3 nucleotides are TGCAGCGTTGAAGATAGGACAGGGACCACCGGGGAGCTGTTTTTT.

This sequence joins TRBV7-8 and TRBJ2-7; 9 bases line up with TRBD1. CDR1 and CDR2 from the germline V gene are SGHVS and FQNEAQ. The CDR3 loop spans 14 amino acids. With V trimmed by 5 bases and J by 4 bases, 6 bases remained unmatched. DNA of the CDR3: TGTGCCAGCAGCCTCGGACAGGGGAATTACGAGCAGTACTTC. Its translation is CASSLGQGNYEQYF.

Of note for this clone: Different DNA sequences within this sample yield the same CDR3. The V and J genes are TRBV5-1 and TRBJ1-4; 10 bases are a match to TRBD1. The germline V gene encodes CDR1 SGHRS and CDR2 YFSETQ. With V trimmed by 2 bases and J by 8 bases, 6 bases remained unmatched. There are 15 residues in the CDR3. The CDR3 is CASSFTGTGDEKLFF. The CDR3 DNA reads TGCGCCAGCAGCTTTACCGGGACAGGGGACGAAAAACTGTTTTTT. The variable domain in full, completed from reference TRBV5-1 and TRBJ1-4, reads KAGVTQTPRYLIKTRGQQVTLSCSPISGHRSVSWYQQTPGQGLQFLFEYFSETQRNKGNFPGRFSGRQFSNSRSEMNVSTLELGDSALYLCASSFTGTGDEKLFFGSGTQLSVL.

As DNA, the CDR3 is TGTGCCAGCATCCGACAGGGTGGCACTGAAGCTTTCTTT. Protein product: CASIRQGGTEAFF. The chain is built from TRBV12-3 or TRBV12-4 and TRBJ1-1; 7 bases match TRBD1. J was trimmed by 4 bases and V by 7 bases; bases with no gene match: 6. The CDR3 length is 13 residues.

On this clone itself: Different DNA sequences within this sample yield the same CDR3. The gene calls are TRBV9 and TRBJ1-2; 9 positions match TRBD1. V shed 2 bases, J shed 1 base, and the junction held 0 bases outside the gene matches. The germline V gene has CDR1 SGDLS and CDR2 YYNGEE. The CDR3 is made up of 14 amino acids. The CDR3 coding sequence is TGTGCCAGCAGCGTGACAGGGGGTAACTATGGCTACACCTTC. It yields the protein CASSVTGGNYGYTF.

This rearrangement joins TRBV2 to TRBJ1-5, with a possible D match to TRBD1 (6 bases). From germline, CDR1 is SNHLY and CDR2 FYNNEI. The CDR3 has 12 amino acids. CDR3: CAIGGVGQPQHF. The CDR3 region has the DNA TGTGCAATAGGGGGGGTTGGTCAGCCCCAGCATTTT.